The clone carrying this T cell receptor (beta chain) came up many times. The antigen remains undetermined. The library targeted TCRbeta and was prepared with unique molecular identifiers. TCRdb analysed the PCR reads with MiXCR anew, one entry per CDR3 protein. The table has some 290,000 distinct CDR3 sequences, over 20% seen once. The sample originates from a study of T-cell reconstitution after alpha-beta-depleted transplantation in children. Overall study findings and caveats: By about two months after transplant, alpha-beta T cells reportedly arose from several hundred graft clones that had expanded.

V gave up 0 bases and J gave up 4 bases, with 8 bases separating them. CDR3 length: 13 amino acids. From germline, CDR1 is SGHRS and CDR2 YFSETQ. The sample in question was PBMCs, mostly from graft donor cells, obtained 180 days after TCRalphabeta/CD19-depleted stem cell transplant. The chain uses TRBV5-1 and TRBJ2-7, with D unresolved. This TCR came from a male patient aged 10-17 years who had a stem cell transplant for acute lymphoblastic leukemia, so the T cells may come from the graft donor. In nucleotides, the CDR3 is TGCGCCAGCAGCTTGGATGGACCTTACGAGCAGTACTTC. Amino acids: CASSLDGPYEQYF.